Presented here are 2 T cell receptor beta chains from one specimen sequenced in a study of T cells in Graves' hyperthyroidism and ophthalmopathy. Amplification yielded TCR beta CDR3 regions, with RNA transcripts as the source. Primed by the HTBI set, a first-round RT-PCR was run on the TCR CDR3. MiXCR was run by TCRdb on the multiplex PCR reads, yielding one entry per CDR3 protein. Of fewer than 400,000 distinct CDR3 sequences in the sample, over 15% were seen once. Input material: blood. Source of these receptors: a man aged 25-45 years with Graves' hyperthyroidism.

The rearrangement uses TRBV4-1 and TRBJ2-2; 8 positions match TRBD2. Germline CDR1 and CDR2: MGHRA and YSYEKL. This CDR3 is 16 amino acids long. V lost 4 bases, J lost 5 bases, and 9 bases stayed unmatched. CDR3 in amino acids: CASSLTGTSRTGELFF. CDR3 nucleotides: TGCGCCAGCAGCCTCACAGGGACTAGTCGAACCGGGGAGCTGTTTTTT.

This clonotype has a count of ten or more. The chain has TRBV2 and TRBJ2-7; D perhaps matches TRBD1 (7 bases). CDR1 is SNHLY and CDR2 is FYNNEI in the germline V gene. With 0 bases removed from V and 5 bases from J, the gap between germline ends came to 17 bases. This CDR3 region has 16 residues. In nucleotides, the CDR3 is TGTGCCAGCAGTGAAGCTCGGCCCGGCAGGGGGGACGAGCAGTACTTC. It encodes CASSEARPGRGDEQYF.